The present entry profiles one T cell receptor beta chain with its context. Its antigen is as yet unknown. The assay was immunoSEQ multiplex PCR, and TCRdb's table has in-frame clones only and misses some. The profile shows some 60,000 clones, about 90% of them singletons. The data were obtained in a study of OX40 agonist ivuxolimab in advanced cancers. Across the study: Each dose-escalation patient presented with hepatocellular carcinoma, melanoma, renal cell or head and neck cancer. Study results and limitations: Expanded clones were, on average, more numerous in CD8+ T cells than in CD4+.

The sequences come from CD4+ or CD8+ T cells sorted from blood, collected in a trial of the OX40 agonist ivuxolimab. The clonotype was recovered from an adult with an advanced solid tumor such as melanoma, head and neck, liver or kidney cancer.

The CDR3 bases are TGTGCCAGCAGCCCAAGCCTGGGAGGCCGCGACTACAATGAGCAGTTCTTC. Protein sequence: CASSPSLGGRDYNEQFF. The rearrangement links TRBV11-2 to TRBJ2-1, with a possible D match to TRBD2 (6 bases). Germline CDR1 reads SGHAT; CDR2 reads FQNNGV. CDR3 size: 17 residues. The germline V and J ends were trimmed by 5 bases and 3 bases, with 20 bases remaining between them.